The 6 T cell receptor beta chains below all came from one sample that was sequenced in a study of cytomegalovirus exposure and HLA in healthy donors. PCR used 60 Vbeta primers and 13 Jbeta primers. TCRdb's table, derived via immunoSEQ multiplex PCR, lists solely in-frame clones and lacks some. Its table records nearly 200,000 clones. Sequencing was done on a sample of PBMCs. The receptors were gathered from a boy aged 10-17 years in good health and CMV-seronegative.

V is TRBV9 and J is TRBJ1-6; 8 bases are a match to TRBD1. This CDR3 is 16 amino acids long. Germline loops: CDR1 SGDLS, CDR2 YYNGEE. V lost 2 bases and J lost 6; bases outside the gene matches: 7. The DNA for the CDR3 is TGTGCCAGCAGCGTGTCGCATCAGGGGGCTAATTCACCCCTCCACTTT. The encoded protein is CASSVSHQGANSPLHF.

The chain recombines TRBV5-5 with TRBJ2-3; 9 positions match TRBD2. The germline CDR1 and CDR2 sequences are SGHKS and YYEKEE (reference sequence). The CDR3 runs to 18 residues. The junction had 13 bases not matched to a gene; V was cut back by 4 bases and J by 1 base. The CDR3 DNA sequence: TGTGCCAGCAGCCTCCCAGCGGGGGGCACCTACGGCACAGATACGCAGTATTTT. It specifies CASSLPAGGTYGTDTQYF.

This rearrangement joins TRBV7-2 to TRBJ1-5, with 7 bases that match TRBD1. Trimming took 1 base from V and 5 from J; bases not matched to a gene: 2. From germline, CDR1 is SGHTA and CDR2 FQGNSA. The CDR3 has 14 residues. In DNA form, the CDR3 reads TGTGCCAGCAGCTTAGAAACAGGGGATCAGCCCCAGCATTTT. Protein: CASSLETGDQPQHF.

V gene TRBV6-1 combines with J gene TRBJ1-1, with D perhaps TRBD1 (5 bases). The V gene lost 6 bases and the J gene lost 8 bases, with 13 bases spanning the gap. The CDR3 spans 12 residues. The germline gives CDR1 MNHNS, CDR2 SASEGT. Written as DNA, the CDR3 is TGTGCCAGCAGCAGCGGGGGGACCGAAGCTTTCTTT. Translation gives CASSSGGTEAFF.

The chain has TRBV11-2 and TRBJ1-2; TRBD1 aligns across 7 bases. The CDR3 spans 16 residues. Germline CDR1 SGHAT, CDR2 FQNNGV. With V trimmed by 3 bases and J by 0 bases, 7 bases remained unmatched. The CDR3, as DNA: TGTGCCAGCAGCTTCAGTGGGACAGCAACTAACTATGGCTACACCTTC. Translating gives CASSFSGTATNYGYTF.

This chain uses TRBV28 with TRBJ1-6; 11 nucleotides align to TRBD1. The CDR3 runs to 15 residues. J gave up 7 bases and V 6 bases, and 5 bases lay outside the gene matches. The germline gives CDR1 MDHEN, CDR2 SYDVKM. For the CDR3, the DNA is TGTGCCAGCAGAAAAGGGACAGGGGGGAATTCACCCCTCCACTTT. Its translation is CASRKGTGGNSPLHF. Using reference TRBV28 and TRBJ1-6 for the parts outside the CDR3, the full variable domain is DVKVTQSSRYLVKRTGEKVFLECVQDMDHENMFWYRQDPGLGLRLIYFSYDVKMKEKGDIPEGYSVSREKKERFSLILESASTNQTSMYLCASRKGTGGNSPLHFGNGTRLTVT.